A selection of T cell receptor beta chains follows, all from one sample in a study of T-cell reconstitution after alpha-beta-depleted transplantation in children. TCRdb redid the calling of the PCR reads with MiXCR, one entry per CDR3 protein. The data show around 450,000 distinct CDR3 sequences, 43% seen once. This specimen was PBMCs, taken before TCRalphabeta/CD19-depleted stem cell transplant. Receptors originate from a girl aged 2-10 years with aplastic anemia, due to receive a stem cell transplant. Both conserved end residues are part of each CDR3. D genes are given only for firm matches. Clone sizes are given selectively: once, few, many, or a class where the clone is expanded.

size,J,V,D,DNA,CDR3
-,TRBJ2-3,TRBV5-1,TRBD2,TGCGCCAGCAGCTTGGGGGGCGGGAGTCCAGATACGCAGTATTTT,CASSLGGGSPDTQYF
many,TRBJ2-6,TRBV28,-,TGTGCCAGCAGTTTACTCGGGCGAGCCTCTGGGGCCAACGTCCTGACTTTC,CASSLLGRASGANVLTF
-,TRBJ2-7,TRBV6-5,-,TGTGCCAGCAGTACTGCGGGGGCGAGGTACGAGCAGTACTTC,CASSTAGARYEQYF
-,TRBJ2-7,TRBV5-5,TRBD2,TGTGCCAGCATGGAGGCGGGGGGGCCCAACGAGCAGTACTTC,CASMEAGGPNEQYF
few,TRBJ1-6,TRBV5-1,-,TGCGCCATCCGATCTCAGGAAAATTCACCCCTCCACTTT,CAIRSQENSPLHF
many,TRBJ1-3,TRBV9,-,TGTGCCAGCAGCGTAGAAGGCCCCGGAAACACCATATATTTT,CASSVEGPGNTIYF
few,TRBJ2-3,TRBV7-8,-,TGTGCCAGCAGCTCGGTCCGAACAGATACGCAGTATTTT,CASSSVRTDTQYF
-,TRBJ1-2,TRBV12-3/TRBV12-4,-,TGTGCCAGCACCCTGGGGGGGGGTTACGGCTATGGCTACACCTTC,CASTLGGGYGYGYTF
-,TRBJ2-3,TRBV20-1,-,TGCAGTGCTAGAGGAAAGCCTAGCACAGATACGCAGTATTTT,CSARGKPSTDTQYF
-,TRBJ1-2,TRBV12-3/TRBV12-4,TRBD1,TGTGCCAGCAGTTACACAGGGGATGCGAAGGATGGCTACACCTTC,CASSYTGDAKDGYTF
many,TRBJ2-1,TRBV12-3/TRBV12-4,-,TGTGCCAGCATCCCGTCGGGGGCGAGGAACAATGAGCAGTTCTTC,CASIPSGARNNEQFF
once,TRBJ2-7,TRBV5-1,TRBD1,TGCGCCAGCAGCTCGTATACTTCCGGGAGGGACAGGGGATACGAGCAGTACTTC,CASSSYTSGRDRGYEQYF
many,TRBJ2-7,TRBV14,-,TGTGCCAGCAGCCAAGGGGACCTATTATCCTACGAGCAGTACTTC,CASSQGDLLSYEQYF
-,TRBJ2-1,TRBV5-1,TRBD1,TGCGCCAGCAGCACGACGGGACAGGGAGTCGATGAGCAGTTCTTC,CASSTTGQGVDEQFF
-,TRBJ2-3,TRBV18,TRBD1,TGTGCCAGCTCACGGACAGGGATCCCAGATACGCAGTATTTT,CASSRTGIPDTQYF
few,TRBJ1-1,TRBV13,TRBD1,TGTGCCAGCAGCTCGGAGACAGGGGGCGACACTGAAGCTTTCTTT,CASSSETGGDTEAFF
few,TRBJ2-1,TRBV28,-,TGTGCCAGCAGTTGGGCCCGGAGGGAGCGAATCTTC,CASSWARRERIF
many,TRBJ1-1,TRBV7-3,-,TGTGCCAGCAGCTCCGGGGGAGAAGCTTTCTTT,CASSSGGEAFF
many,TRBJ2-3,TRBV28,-,TGTGCCAGCAGTGATAGCGGAGTCAGCACAGATACGCAGTATTTT,CASSDSGVSTDTQYF
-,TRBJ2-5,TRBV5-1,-,TGCGCCAGCAGTTGGTCATCAGAGACCCAGTACTTC,CASSWSSETQYF
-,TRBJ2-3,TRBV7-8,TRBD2,TGTGCCAGCAGCTTAGGAAGGACTAGCGGAGATACGCAGTATTTT,CASSLGRTSGDTQYF
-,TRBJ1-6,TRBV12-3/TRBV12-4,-,TGTGCCAGCAGTATCCAAGGGGTTTTAGGGTCACCCCTCCACTTT,CASSIQGVLGSPLHF
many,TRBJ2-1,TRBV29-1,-,TGCAGCGCTTATAAGGGAGATGAGCAGTTCTTC,CSAYKGDEQFF
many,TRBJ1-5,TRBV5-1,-,TGCGCCAGCAGCTTGGCAGGCCGAGTCTTATCGCCCCAGCATTTT,CASSLAGRVLSPQHF
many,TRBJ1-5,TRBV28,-,TGTGCCAGCAGTTTGTTCCGGGACGGCTATCAGCCCCAGCATTTT,CASSLFRDGYQPQHF
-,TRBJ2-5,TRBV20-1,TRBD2,TGCAGTGCCCCGCCGGCTAGCGGGGGTTTGACCCAGTACTTC,CSAPPASGGLTQYF
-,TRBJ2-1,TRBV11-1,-,TGTGCCAGCAGTTCTCCCGCAGCGGTCTCTAGCTCCTACAATGAGCAGTTCTTC,CASSSPAAVSSSYNEQFF
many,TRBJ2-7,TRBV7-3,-,TGTGCCAGCAGCCCGGACAGACGGACTACGGAGCAGTACTTC,CASSPDRRTTEQYF
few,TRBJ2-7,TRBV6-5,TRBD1,TGTGCCAGCAGTCACGGACAGGGACAGTACTTC,CASSHGQGQYF
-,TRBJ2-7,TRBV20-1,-,TGCAGTGCTAGCTTTAGGGCGGCCTACGAGCAGTACTTC,CSASFRAAYEQYF
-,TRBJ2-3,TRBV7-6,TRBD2,TGTGCCAGCAGCTTAGCAGCTAGCGGATTTACCACAGATACGCAGTATTTT,CASSLAASGFTTDTQYF
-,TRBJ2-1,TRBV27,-,TGTGCCAGCAGTTTATCCCCCTTAGGTCCCCACAATGAGCAGTTCTTC,CASSLSPLGPHNEQFF